This paragraph covers one T cell receptor beta chain sequence. Its antigen is not known. The time point was: newly diagnosed GD, antithyroid drugs for less than 3 months. The TCR library was prepared using RNA isolated from PBMCs. The patients were drawn from one endocrinology department in Xi'an, China. Tubes containing EDTA received approximately 9 milliliters of drawn peripheral blood. Combining iRepertoire HTBI primers with Arm-PCR of CDR3 regions, the authors built TCR beta libraries. TCRdb re-analysed the multiplex PCR reads in MiXCR, keeping a single row per CDR3 protein. The sample contains hundreds of thousands of distinct CDR3 sequences, about 15% of which appear only once. This entry is derived from a study of regulatory T cells in long-lasting Graves disease. General study findings and limits: Persistent disease preferred TRBV28, TRBJ1-2 and TRBJ2-5.

This CDR3 comprises 15 residues. CDR1 and CDR2 (germline): MNHEY, SMNVEV (reference sequence). Trimming removed 6 bases from V and 1 base from J, with 12 bases in between. The same specimen was also included in a second study, on T cells in Graves' hyperthyroidism and ophthalmopathy.

Specimen: peripheral blood mononuclear cells (PBMCs), collected at new diagnosis, from a patient treated with antithyroid drugs. The source is a woman aged 25-40 years with Graves disease. J is TRBJ2-2 and V is TRBV27; TRBD1 is a possible D gene (6 bases). CDR3 protein: CASSLQGLNTGELFF. The CDR3 DNA reads TGTGCCAGCAGCCTACAGGGTTTGAACACCGGGGAGCTGTTTTTT.